This T cell receptor beta chain is from a study of monozygotic twins with inflammatory bowel disease (dated by TCRdb to 2018 to 2020). Background on the whole study: The complete study included around 30 monozygotic twin pairs: 19 IBD-discordant Danish pairs and nine German pairs, of which four were IBD-concordant and five were IBD-discordant. Disease-associated traits were sought mainly through comparisons between IBD patients and their genetically identical healthy co-twins within discordant pairs. Each individual had, on average, about 151 000 unique TCRalpha sequences and 181 000 unique TCRbeta sequences available for analysis.

From each donor, an approximately 2.5 ml peripheral blood sample was drawn into PAXgene tubes and stored at -80 degrees C. Without T cell sorting, total RNA was isolated from whole blood using the PAXgene blood miRNA kit on an automated QIAcube. Peripheral blood from monozygotic twin pairs, either concordant or discordant for inflammatory bowel disease, underwent deep TCRalpha and TCRbeta repertoire profiling that used unique molecular barcoding. For every twin pair, smoking habits were documented, and each individual was categorised as a current, former or never smoker. In the case of this clonotype: The clone's antigen remains unknown.

From the cysteine up to the phenylalanine, the CDR3 has a length of 14 residues. No DNA is recorded. Library preparation employed 5' RACE. For each TCR library, about 4,000 ng of total RNA was used. cDNA was synthesized with SMARTScribe reverse transcriptase in eight separate reactions per sample. Unique molecular identifiers containing a 6-nucleotide sample barcode were introduced through template switching during cDNA synthesis. Amplification of TCRalpha and TCRbeta cDNA involved two nested PCRs of approximately 16 and 10 cycles, and each PCR was followed by bead purification. Before amplification, cDNA was treated with uracil DNA-glycosylase and purified using the QIAquick PCR purification kit. The second PCR added Illumina TruSeq-compatible adapters along with sample-specific barcodes. Library quality and concentration were assessed using TapeStation and Qubit, and about 4.7 ng of each library was pooled. Sequencing of pooled libraries was carried out on an Illumina HiSeq2500 single-index Rapid Run using 2 x 100 bp reads and custom sequencing primers. On the study's bioinformatics: PCR and sequencing errors were corrected by UMI-based consensus assembly using MiGEC version 1.2.6. MiXCR version 2.1.1 was used for V(D)J alignment, clonotype assembly and CDR3 extraction. To normalise gene usage, clonotype sharing and MAIT/NKT TCR abundance, the top 1000, 10 000 and 20 000 clonotypes in each sample were analysed. Diversity was computed as the inverse Simpson index with the vegan R package after downsampling to 27 000 UMIs. Statistical testing used paired Mann-Whitney U tests on the discordant twin pairs and applied Benjamini-Hochberg correction for multiple testing. One entry per CDR3 protein sequence results from the TCRdb reprocessing of the reads, with DNA left out. Here the V and J calls rest on TCRdb's processing, not on the authors' analysis. The sample's table covers about 99,000 distinct CDR3 sequences. The ten largest clones take up less than 2% of the sample.

General study outcomes and caveats: Because patients received different immunosuppressive treatments, the repertoires may have picked up extra background noise and variability between individuals. A decrease in TCRbeta repertoire diversity, as measured by inverse Simpson index, was observed in IBD patients compared with their healthy co-twins. No single strong signal or clonotype linked to IBD turned up in the results, so the idea that one exists was not supported. Fewer clonotypes were shared with other individuals by IBD patients than by healthy twins, most markedly in patients showing signs of disease activity. Concordant and discordant twins showed no difference in repertoire similarity, possibly because of limited statistical power. Different T cell subtypes could not be distinguished in the analysis.

In this chain, TRBV12-3 or TRBV12-4 is recombined with TRBJ1-1; the TRBD1 assignment by TCRdb is unverifiable without DNA. Sequenced input: blood. The receptor's source is a human donor with ulcerative colitis or Crohn's disease, or a healthy co-twin of an affected twin (not recorded which). This receptor carries the CDR3 CASNTRGANTEAFF.